This T cell receptor (beta chain) stems from a study of blood T cell repertoires in COVID-19. TCRdb's table, derived via immunoSEQ multiplex PCR, lists solely in-frame clones and lacks some. The sample has roughly 410,000 clones, around 87% seen once; the top ten hold 2.3%. Germline V gene lookup returns CDR1 KGHSH and CDR2 LQKENI. The ends were cut back, 6 bases at V and 0 bases at J, with 14 bases in the middle. The CDR3 is 15 residues long. The rearrangement uses TRBV18 and TRBJ1-2; no reliable D call. This clonotype was sampled from an older woman with COVID-19, enrolled during active disease. Sequencing was done on a sample of peripheral blood. The CDR3, as DNA: TGTGCCAGCTCTCCAGAGGGAGGAGCTAACTATGGCTACACCTTC. Protein product: CASSPEGGANYGYTF.